This T cell receptor beta chain was captured in a study of T-cell reconstitution after alpha-beta-depleted transplantation in children. This CDR3 comprises 16 residues. Germline V gives CDR1 SGHTA, CDR2 FQGNSA. The ends lost 2 bases at V and 1 base at J; junction bases unmatched: 5. The table lists this clonotype with a few counts. Library preparation (for TCRbeta) was performed with unique molecular identifiers. MiXCR was run by TCRdb on the PCR reads, yielding one entry per CDR3 protein. The data contain 400,000 to 500,000 distinct CDR3 sequences, approximately 10% of them seen just once; the ten biggest clones take up roughly 5.1%.

The receptor's source is a human donor who donated a stem cell graft to a child with acute myeloid leukemia. The rearrangement uses TRBV7-2 and TRBJ2-1; 7 nucleotides match TRBD1. The sample consisted of PBMCs from the stem cell graft donor, taken from the stem cell graft. The CDR3 nucleotides read TGTGCCAGCAGCTTATTCGAGGGGGCGTCCTACAATGAGCAGTTCTTC. Translating gives CASSLFEGASYNEQFF.